Included here is one TCR beta chain sequence, with context. The antigen is undetermined. Sequencing used immunoSEQ multiplex PCR; TCRdb keeps in-frame clones, though not all of them. This table has about 140,000 clones, roughly nine tenths appearing once. The data stem from a study of cytomegalovirus exposure and HLA in healthy donors. Looking at the study overall: The 95 to 150 validation repertoires, a later analysis reported, used the same platform as the approximately 630 first-cohort repertoires. Overall study findings and caveats: Researchers catalogued approximately 170 TCR beta chains as cytomegalovirus-associated.

The CDR3 contains 14 residues. The V gene end was trimmed by 4 bases and the J gene end by 1 base; junction bases not matched to a gene: 2. The germline V gene has CDR1 MGHDK and CDR2 SYGVNS. The source of this sequence is a man aged 18 to 29 in good health and CMV-seronegative. The sequenced sample consisted of PBMCs. The rearrangement uses TRBV25-1 and TRBJ2-5; 8 bases fit TRBD2. The CDR3 protein is CASSGTSGQETQYF. The CDR3 coding sequence is TGTGCCAGCAGTGGTACTAGCGGCCAAGAGACCCAGTACTTC.